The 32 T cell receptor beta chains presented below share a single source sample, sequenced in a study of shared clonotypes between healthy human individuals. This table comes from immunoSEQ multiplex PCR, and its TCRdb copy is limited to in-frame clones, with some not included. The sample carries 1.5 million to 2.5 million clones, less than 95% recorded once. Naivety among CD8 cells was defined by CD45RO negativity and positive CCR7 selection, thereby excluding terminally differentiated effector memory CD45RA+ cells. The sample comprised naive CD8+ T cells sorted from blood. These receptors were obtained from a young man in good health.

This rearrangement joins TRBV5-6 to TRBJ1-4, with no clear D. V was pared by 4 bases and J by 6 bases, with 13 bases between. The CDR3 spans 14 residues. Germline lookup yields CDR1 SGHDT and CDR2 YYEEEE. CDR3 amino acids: CASSPGVEDEKLFF. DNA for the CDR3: TGTGCCAGCAGCCCTGGGGTGGAGGATGAAAAACTGTTTTTT.

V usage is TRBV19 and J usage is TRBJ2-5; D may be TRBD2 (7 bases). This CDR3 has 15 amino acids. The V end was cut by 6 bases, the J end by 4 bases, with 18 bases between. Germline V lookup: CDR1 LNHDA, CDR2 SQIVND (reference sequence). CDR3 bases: TGTGCCAGTAGCTCGGGGGCGGGGGTAGCAGAGACCCAGTACTTC. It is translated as CASSSGAGVAETQYF.

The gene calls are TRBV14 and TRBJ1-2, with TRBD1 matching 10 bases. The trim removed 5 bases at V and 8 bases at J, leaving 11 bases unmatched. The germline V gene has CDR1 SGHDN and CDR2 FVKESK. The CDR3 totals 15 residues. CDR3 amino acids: CASSIGGTGVEGYTF. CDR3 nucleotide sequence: TGTGCCAGCAGCATCGGTGGGACAGGGGTGGAAGGCTACACCTTC.

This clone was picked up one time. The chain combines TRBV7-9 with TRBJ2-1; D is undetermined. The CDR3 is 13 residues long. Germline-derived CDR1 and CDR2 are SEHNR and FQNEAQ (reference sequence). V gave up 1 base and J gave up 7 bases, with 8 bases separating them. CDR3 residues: CASSLESSNEQFF. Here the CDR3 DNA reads TGTGCCAGCAGCTTAGAGTCCAGTAATGAGCAGTTCTTC.

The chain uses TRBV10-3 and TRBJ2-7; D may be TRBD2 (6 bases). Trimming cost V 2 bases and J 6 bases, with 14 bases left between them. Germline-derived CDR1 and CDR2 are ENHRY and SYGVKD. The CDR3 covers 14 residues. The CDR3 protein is CAISEAGTRSEQYF. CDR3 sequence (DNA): TGTGCCATCAGTGAGGCGGGAACTAGATCCGAGCAGTACTTC.

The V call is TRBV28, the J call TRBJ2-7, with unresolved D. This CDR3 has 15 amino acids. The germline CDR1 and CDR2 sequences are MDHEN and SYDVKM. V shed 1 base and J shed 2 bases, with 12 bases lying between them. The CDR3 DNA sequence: TGTGCCAGCAGTTTATCTCCCTGGGGTGCCTACGAGCAGTACTTC. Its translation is CASSLSPWGAYEQYF.

CDR3 in DNA: TGTGCCAGCAGCTTTTCCGGACAGGGAGTGTGGGAGCAGTACTTC. It encodes CASSFSGQGVWEQYF. The chain employs TRBV5-5 and TRBJ2-7; 8 positions match TRBD1. Trimming cost V 2 bases and J 7 bases; bases outside gene matches: 11. The CDR3 length is 15 residues. The germline CDR1 and CDR2 sequences are SGHKS and YYEKEE (reference sequence).

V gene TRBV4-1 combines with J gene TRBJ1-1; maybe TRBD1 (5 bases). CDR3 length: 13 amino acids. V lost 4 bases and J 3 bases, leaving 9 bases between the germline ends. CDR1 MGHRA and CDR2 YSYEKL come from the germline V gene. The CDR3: CASSPRGDTEAFF. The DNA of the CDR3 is TGCGCCAGCAGCCCCCGAGGGGACACTGAAGCTTTCTTT.

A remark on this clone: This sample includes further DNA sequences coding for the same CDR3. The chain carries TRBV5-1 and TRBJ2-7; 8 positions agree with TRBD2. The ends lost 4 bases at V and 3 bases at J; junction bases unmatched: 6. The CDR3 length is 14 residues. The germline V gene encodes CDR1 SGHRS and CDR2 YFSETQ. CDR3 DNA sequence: TGCGCCAGCAGCATCACTAGCGGAAGCTACGAGCAGTACTTC. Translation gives CASSITSGSYEQYF.

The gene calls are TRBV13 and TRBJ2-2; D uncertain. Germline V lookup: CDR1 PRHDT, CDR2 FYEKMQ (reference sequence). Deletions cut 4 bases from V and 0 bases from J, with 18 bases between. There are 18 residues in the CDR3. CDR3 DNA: TGTGCCAGCAGCTCTTTATCCCCGGTCGGAGCGAACACCGGGGAGCTGTTTTTT. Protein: CASSSLSPVGANTGELFF.

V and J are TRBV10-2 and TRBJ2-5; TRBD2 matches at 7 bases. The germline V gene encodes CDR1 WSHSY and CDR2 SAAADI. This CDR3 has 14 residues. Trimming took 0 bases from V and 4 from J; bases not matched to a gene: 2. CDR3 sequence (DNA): TGCGCCAGCAGTGAGTCGGGGAGGGGAGAGACCCAGTACTTC. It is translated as CASSESGRGETQYF.

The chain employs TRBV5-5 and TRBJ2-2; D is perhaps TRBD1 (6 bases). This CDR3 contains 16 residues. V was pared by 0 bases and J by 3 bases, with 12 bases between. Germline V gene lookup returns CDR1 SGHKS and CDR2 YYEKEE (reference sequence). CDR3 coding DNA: TGTGCCAGCAGCTTGGTGGGACAACCCGACACCGGGGAGCTGTTTTTT. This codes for CASSLVGQPDTGELFF. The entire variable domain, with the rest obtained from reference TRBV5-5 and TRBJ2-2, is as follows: DAGVTQSPTHLIKTRGQQVTLRCSPISGHKSVSWYQQVLGQGPQFIFQYYEKEERGRGNFPDRFSARQFPNYSSELNVNALLLGDSALYLCASSLVGQPDTGELFFGEGSRLTVL.

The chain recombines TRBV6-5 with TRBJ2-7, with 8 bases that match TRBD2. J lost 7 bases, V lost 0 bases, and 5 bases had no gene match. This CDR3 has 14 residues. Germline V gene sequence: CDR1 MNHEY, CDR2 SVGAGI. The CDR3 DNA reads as TGTGCCAGCAGTTACTCCGGGGGGGCCGCAGAGCAGTACTTC. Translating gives CASSYSGGAAEQYF.

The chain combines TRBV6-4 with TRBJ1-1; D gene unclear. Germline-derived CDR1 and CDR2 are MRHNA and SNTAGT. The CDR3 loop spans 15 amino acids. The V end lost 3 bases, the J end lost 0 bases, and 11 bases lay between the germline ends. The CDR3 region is CASSEDGGVNTEAFF. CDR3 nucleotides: TGTGCCAGCAGTGAAGATGGCGGGGTGAACACTGAAGCTTTCTTT.

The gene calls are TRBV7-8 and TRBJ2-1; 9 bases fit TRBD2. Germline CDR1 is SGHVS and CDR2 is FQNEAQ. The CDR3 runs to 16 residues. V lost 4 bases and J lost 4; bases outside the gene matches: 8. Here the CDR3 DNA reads TGTGCCAGCAGCTCAATAGCGGGAGCAGCTTACAATGAGCAGTTCTTC. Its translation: CASSSIAGAAYNEQFF.

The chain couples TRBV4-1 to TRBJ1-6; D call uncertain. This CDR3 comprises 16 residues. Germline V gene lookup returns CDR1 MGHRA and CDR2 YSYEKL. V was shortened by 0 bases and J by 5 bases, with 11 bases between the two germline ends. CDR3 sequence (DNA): TGCGCCAGCAGCCAAGATGCGGGTTTGGATAATTCACCCCTCCACTTT. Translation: CASSQDAGLDNSPLHF.

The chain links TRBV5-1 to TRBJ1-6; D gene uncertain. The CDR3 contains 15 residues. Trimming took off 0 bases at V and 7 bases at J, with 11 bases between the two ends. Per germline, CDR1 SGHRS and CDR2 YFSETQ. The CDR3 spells CASSLAEGGNSPLHF. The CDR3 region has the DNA TGCGCCAGCAGCTTGGCTGAGGGAGGAAATTCACCCCTCCACTTT.

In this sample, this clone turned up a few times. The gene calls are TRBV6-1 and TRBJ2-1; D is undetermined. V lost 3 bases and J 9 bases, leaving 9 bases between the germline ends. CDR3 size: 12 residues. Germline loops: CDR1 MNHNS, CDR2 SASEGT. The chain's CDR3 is CASSDDDGEQFF. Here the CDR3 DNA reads TGTGCCAGCAGTGACGACGACGGTGAGCAGTTCTTC.

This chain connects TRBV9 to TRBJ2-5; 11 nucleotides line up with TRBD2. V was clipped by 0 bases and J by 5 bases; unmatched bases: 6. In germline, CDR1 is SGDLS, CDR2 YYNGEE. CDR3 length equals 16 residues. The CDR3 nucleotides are TGTGCCAGCAGCGTAGGTAGCGGGAGGGCCGTGGAGACCCAGTACTTC. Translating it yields CASSVGSGRAVETQYF.

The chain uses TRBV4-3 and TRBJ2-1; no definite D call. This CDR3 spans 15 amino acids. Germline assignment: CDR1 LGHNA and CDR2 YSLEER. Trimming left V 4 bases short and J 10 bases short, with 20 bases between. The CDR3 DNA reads TGCGCCAGCAGCCCAATCCCGGACGGGCCAACGGAGCAGTTCTTC. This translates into CASSPIPDGPTEQFF.

Here the CDR3 DNA reads TGTGCCAGCAGCTTAGAGTTGGTCATGGGAAGGGGTACTGAAGCTTTCTTT. Translated, it gives CASSLELVMGRGTEAFF. This chain connects TRBV7-2 to TRBJ1-1, with D possibly TRBD1 on 5 matching bases. V dropped 1 base and J dropped 5 bases, with 20 bases sitting between them. The V gene's germline CDR1 is SGHTA and CDR2 FQGNSA. The CDR3 is 17 residues long. The full variable domain, rest sourced from reference TRBV7-2 and TRBJ1-1, is GAGVSQSPSNKVTEKGKDVELRCDPISGHTALYWYRQSLGQGLEFLIYFQGNSAPDKSGLPSDRFSAERTGGSVSTLTIQRTQQEDSAVYLCASSLELVMGRGTEAFFGQGTRLTVV.

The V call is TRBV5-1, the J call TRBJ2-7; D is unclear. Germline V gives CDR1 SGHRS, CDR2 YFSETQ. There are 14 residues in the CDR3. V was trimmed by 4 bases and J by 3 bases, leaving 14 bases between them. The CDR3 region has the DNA TGCGCCAGCAGCCGATACGGTCGAGACTACGAGCAGTACTTC. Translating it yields CASSRYGRDYEQYF.

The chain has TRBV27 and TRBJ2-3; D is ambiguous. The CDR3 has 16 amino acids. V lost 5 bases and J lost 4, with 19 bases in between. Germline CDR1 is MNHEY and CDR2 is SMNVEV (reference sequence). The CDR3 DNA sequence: TGTGCCAGCAGTGTAGTGACCACACACGGTGCAGATACGCAGTATTTT. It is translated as CASSVVTTHGADTQYF.

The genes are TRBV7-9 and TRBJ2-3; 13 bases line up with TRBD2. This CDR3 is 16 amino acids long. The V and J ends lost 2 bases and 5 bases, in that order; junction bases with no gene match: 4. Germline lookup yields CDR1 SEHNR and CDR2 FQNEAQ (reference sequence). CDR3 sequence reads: CASSLRLAGGVDTQYF. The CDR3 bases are TGTGCCAGCAGCTTACGACTAGCGGGAGGTGTAGATACGCAGTATTTT.

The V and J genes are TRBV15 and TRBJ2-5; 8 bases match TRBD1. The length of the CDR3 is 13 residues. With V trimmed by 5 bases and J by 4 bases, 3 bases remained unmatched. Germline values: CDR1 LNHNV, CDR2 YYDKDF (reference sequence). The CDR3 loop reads CATSPGTGETQYF. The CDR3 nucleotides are TGTGCCACCAGCCCCGGGACAGGAGAGACCCAGTACTTC.

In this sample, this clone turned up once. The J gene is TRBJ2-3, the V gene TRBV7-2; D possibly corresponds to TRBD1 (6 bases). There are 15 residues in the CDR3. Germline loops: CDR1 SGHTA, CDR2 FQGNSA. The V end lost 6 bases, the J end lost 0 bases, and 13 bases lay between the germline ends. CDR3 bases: TGTGCCAGCAGGGCCCGGGACACTAGCACAGATACGCAGTATTTT. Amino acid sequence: CASRARDTSTDTQYF.

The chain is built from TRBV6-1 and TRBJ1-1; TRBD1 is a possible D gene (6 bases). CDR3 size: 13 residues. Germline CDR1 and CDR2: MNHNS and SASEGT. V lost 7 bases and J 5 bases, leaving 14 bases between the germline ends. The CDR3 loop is CASIQGFRTEAFF. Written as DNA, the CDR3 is TGTGCCAGCATACAGGGTTTCCGAACTGAAGCTTTCTTT.

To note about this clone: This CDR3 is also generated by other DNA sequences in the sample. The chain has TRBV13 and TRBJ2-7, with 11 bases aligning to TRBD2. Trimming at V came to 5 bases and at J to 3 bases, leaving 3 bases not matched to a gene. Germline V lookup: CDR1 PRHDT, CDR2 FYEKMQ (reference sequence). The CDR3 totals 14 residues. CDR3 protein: CASSPGLADYEQYF. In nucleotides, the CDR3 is TGTGCCAGCAGCCCGGGACTAGCGGACTACGAGCAGTACTTC.

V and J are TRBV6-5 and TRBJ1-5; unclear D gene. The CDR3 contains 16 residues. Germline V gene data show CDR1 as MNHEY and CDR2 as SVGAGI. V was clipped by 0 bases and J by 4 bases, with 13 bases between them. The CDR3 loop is CASSYSYTDGNQPQHF. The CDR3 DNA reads TGTGCCAGCAGTTACTCGTACACCGATGGGAATCAGCCCCAGCATTTT.

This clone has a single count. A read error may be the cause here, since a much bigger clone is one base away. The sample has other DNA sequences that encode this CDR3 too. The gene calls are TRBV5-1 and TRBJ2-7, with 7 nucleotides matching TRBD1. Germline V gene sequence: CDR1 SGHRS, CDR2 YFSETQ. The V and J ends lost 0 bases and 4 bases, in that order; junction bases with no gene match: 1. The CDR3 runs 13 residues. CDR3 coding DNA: TGCGCCAGCAGCTTGGTACAGGGGTACGAGCAGTACTTC. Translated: CASSLVQGYEQYF.

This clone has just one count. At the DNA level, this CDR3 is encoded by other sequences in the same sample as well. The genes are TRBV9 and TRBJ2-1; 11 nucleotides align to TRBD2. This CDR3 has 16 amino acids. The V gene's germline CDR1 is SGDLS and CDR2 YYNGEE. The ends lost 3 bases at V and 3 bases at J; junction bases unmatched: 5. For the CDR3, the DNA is TGTGCCAGCAGCGCCCGACTAGCGGGGAACTACAATGAGCAGTTCTTC. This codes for CASSARLAGNYNEQFF.

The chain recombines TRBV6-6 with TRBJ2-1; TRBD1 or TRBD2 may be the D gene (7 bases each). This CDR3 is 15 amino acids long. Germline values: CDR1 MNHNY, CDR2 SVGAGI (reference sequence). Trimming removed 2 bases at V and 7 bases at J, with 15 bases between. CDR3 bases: TGTGCCAGCAGTTACCCTGGGCAGGGGGGGAATGAGCAGTTCTTC. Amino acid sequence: CASSYPGQGGNEQFF.